The sequence of this T cell receptor beta chain was determined in a study of CD4 T cells in relation to SARS-CoV-2 and coronaviruses. Whole-study context: TCR beta CDR3s were sequenced after roughly 10-day antigen culture of PBMCs. No peptide or an HIV-1 Nef peptide pool served as negative control.

Here immunoSEQ multiplex PCR was the method, and the copy in TCRdb shows in-frame clones only, minus some. The sample yields approximately 20,000 clones, roughly three quarters seen once. As for this clone: Its specificity is not known.

V was clipped by 7 bases and J by 6 bases; unmatched bases: 8. The germline V gene has CDR1 MNHEY and CDR2 SVGAGI. The CDR3 is 13 amino acids. Before the COVID-19 pandemic, during about 2011-2019, CD4+ T cells were taken from unexposed donors. CD4+ T cells were isolated from the cells after 10 days of culture. Cells permitting, SARS-CoV-2 S/N and four cold-coronavirus spikes were tested on unexposed-donor CD4+ T cells. Cultures received half-medium IL-2 refreshes on days 3 and 7. The chain uses TRBV6-5 and TRBJ1-2; 7 bases are shared with TRBD1. This clonotype was obtained from a human donor in good health. The sample taken for sequencing was CD4+ T cells from PBMCs, cultured in vitro. The DNA for the CDR3 is TGTGCCAGCACCCGACAGGGTTCAAATGGCTACACCTTC. As protein: CASTRQGSNGYTF.